A selection of T cell receptor beta chains follows, all from one sample in a study of blood T cell repertoires in COVID-19. Repertoires were generated with immunoSEQ multiplex PCR, while TCRdb's copy carries only in-frame clones and drops some. The repertoire consists of roughly 200,000 clones, with under 90% occurring once and the leading ten covering 18%. What was sequenced was peripheral blood. The source of these receptors is an elderly woman with active or convalescent COVID-19. Each CDR3 is given with its conserved first and last residue. D genes are given only for firm matches. Clone size, where shown, is once, few, many, or a class for clones that have expanded.

>NA|TRBV18|TRBJ2-7|NA
CASSSLGLVRDEQYF
TGTGCCAGCTCCTCCTTGGGTTTGGTCAGGGACGAGCAGTACTTC
>NA|TRBV28|TRBJ1-5|NA
CASSPGTSNQPQHF
TGTGCCAGCAGCCCAGGAACTAGCAATCAGCCCCAGCATTTT
>NA|TRBV6-5|TRBJ1-6|NA
CASSQPGSPLHF
TGTGCCAGCAGTCAGCCAGGCTCACCCCTCCACTTT
>NA|TRBV5-1|TRBJ2-7|TRBD2
CASSLVSGSLYWEQYF
TGCGCCAGCAGCTTGGTTAGCGGGAGCCTCTATTGGGAGCAGTACTTC
>NA|TRBV7-3|TRBJ2-1|TRBD1
CASSSGTGSYNEQFF
TGTGCCAGCAGCTCCGGGACAGGGAGCTACAATGAGCAGTTCTTC
>NA|TRBV19|TRBJ2-2|NA
CASNPGKGNTGELFF
TGTGCCAGTAACCCGGGGAAGGGGAACACCGGGGAGCTGTTTTTT
>NA|TRBV4-2|TRBJ1-2|NA
CASSQDQGRSPPHYGYTF
TGTGCCAGCAGCCAAGATCAGGGCAGGTCCCCCCCCCACTATGGCTACACCTTC
>NA|TRBV18|TRBJ1-1|NA
CASSQQGWSTEAFF
TGTGCCAGCTCACAACAGGGCTGGAGCACTGAAGCTTTCTTT
>NA|TRBV6-2/TRBV6-3|TRBJ2-7|TRBD2
CASSRKGLAGPIEQYF
TGTGCCAGCAGCCGGAAGGGACTAGCGGGGCCTATCGAGCAGTACTTC
>NA|TRBV9|TRBJ1-4|NA
CASSVDNRAGKLFF
TGTGCCAGCAGCGTAGACAACAGGGCCGGAAAACTGTTTTTT
>once|TRBV10-2|TRBJ2-1|NA
CASRADYNEQFF
TGCGCCAGCAGGGCGGACTACAATGAGCAGTTCTTC
>once|TRBV5-8|TRBJ2-5|NA
CASSLNLARVGQTQYF
TGTGCCAGCAGCTTAAACCTTGCCAGGGTCGGACAGACCCAGTACTTC
>NA|TRBV7-3|TRBJ2-5|TRBD2
CASSLVAGAQETQYF
TGTGCCAGCAGCTTAGTAGCGGGGGCACAAGAGACCCAGTACTTC
>NA|TRBV19|TRBJ2-7|TRBD1
CASTPGQGDYEQYF
TGTGCCAGTACCCCGGGACAGGGGGACTACGAGCAGTACTTC
>once|TRBV9|TRBJ1-2|TRBD1
CASSERRTGGAYGYTF
TGTGCCAGCAGCGAGCGAAGGACAGGGGGGGCCTATGGCTACACCTTC
>NA|TRBV5-8|TRBJ2-4|TRBD1
CASSLAGTVKNIQYF
TGTGCCAGCAGCTTGGCCGGGACAGTAAAAAACATTCAGTACTTC
>once|TRBV6-5|TRBJ2-7|NA
CASRLPGSYEQYF
TGTGCCAGCAGACTACCGGGATCCTACGAGCAGTACTTC
>NA|TRBV19|TRBJ1-5|NA
CASTNEQGTSNQPQHF
TGTGCCAGTACCAACGAACAGGGTACTAGCAATCAGCCCCAGCATTTT
>NA|TRBV10-3|TRBJ2-5|TRBD2
CATSSGGAGGQETQYF
TGTGCCACTTCTAGCGGGGGCGCCGGCGGGCAAGAGACCCAGTACTTC
>NA|TRBV11-2|TRBJ2-3|TRBD2
CASSRRVAAGGSDTQYF
TGTGCCAGCAGCCGCAGGGTTGCGGCGGGAGGTTCAGATACGCAGTATTTT
>NA|TRBV30|TRBJ2-7|NA
CAWSPTGITYEQYF
TGTGCCTGGAGTCCCACAGGGATCACCTACGAGCAGTACTTC
>NA|TRBV6-2/TRBV6-3|TRBJ2-1|TRBD2
CASSYWTSGSYNEQFF
TGTGCCAGCAGTTACTGGACTAGCGGGTCCTACAATGAGCAGTTCTTC
>few|TRBV11-2|TRBJ1-1|NA
CASSLALYTEAFF
TGTGCCAGCAGCTTAGCCCTCTACACTGAAGCTTTCTTT
>NA|TRBV18|TRBJ2-1|TRBD1
CASSPPARGQGEQFF
TGTGCCAGCTCACCACCGGCAAGGGGGCAAGGGGAGCAGTTCTTC